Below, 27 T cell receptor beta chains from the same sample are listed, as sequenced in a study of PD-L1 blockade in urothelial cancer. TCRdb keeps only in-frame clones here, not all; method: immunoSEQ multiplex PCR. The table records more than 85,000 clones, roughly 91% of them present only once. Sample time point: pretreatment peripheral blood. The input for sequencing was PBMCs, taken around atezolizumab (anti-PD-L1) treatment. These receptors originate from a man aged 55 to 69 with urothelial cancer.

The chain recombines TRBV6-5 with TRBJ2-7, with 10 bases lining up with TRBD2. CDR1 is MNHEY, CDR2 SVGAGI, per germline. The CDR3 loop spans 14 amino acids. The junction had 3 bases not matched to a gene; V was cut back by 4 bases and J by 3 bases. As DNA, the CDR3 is TGTGCCAGCAGTTGGGCTAGCGGGAGCTACGAGCAGTACTTC. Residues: CASSWASGSYEQYF.

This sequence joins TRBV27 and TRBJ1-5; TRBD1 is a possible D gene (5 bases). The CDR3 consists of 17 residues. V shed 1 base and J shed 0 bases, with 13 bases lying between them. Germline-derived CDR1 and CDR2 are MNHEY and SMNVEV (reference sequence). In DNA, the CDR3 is TGTGCCAGCAGTTTATACATGACAGAGTATAGCAATCAGCCCCAGCATTTT. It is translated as CASSLYMTEYSNQPQHF.

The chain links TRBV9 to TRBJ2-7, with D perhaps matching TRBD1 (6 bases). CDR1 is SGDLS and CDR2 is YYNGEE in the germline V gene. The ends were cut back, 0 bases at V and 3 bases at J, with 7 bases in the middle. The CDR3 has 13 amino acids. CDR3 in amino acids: CASSVEDSYEQYF. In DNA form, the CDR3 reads TGTGCCAGCAGCGTAGAGGACAGCTACGAGCAGTACTTC.

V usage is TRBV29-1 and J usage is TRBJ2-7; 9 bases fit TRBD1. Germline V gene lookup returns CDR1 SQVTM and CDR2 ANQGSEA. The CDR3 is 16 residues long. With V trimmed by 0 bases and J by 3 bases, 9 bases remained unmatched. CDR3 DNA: TGCAGCGTTGAAGATCGCCGGGGGACAGGGCTCTACGAGCAGTACTTC. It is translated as CSVEDRRGTGLYEQYF.

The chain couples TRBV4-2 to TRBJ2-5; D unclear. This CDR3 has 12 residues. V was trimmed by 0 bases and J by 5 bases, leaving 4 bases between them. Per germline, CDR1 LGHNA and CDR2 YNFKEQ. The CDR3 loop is CASSQDRETQYF. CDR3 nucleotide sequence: TGTGCCAGCAGCCAAGATCGGGAGACCCAGTACTTC.

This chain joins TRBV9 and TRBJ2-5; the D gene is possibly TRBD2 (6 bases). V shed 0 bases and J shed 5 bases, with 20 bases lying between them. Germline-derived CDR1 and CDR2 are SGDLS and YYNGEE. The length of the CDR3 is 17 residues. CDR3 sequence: CASSVAATSVAGETQYF. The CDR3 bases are TGTGCCAGCAGCGTAGCAGCAACCTCGGTGGCGGGGGAGACCCAGTACTTC.

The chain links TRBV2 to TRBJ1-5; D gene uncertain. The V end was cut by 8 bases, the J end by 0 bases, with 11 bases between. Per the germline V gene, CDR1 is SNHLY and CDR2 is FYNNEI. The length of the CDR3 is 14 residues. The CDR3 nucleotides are TGTGCCAGCTCGACGGGTAGTAGCAATCAGCCCCAGCATTTT. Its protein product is CASSTGSSNQPQHF.

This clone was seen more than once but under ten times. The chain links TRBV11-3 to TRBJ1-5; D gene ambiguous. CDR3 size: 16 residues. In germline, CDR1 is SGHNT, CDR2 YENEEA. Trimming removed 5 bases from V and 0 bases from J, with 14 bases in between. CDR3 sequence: CASSARQAYSNQPQHF. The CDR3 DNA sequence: TGTGCCAGCAGCGCCCGACAAGCTTATAGCAATCAGCCCCAGCATTTT.

Here the CDR3 reads CASSPRAGTGAIFGEQYF. The CDR3, as DNA: TGTGCCAGCTCACCTCGAGCCGGGACAGGGGCTATATTCGGCGAGCAGTACTTC. The V call is TRBV18, the J call TRBJ2-7; 10 bases are a match to TRBD1. Trimming took 3 bases from V and 6 from J; bases not matched to a gene: 17. CDR1 is KGHSH, CDR2 LQKENI, per germline. This CDR3 has 18 residues.

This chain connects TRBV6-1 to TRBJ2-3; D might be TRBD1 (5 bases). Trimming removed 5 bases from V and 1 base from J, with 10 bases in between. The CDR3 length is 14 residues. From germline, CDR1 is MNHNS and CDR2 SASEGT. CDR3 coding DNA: TGTGCCAGCAGTCAGGGCCTCGGCACAGATACGCAGTATTTT. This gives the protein CASSQGLGTDTQYF.

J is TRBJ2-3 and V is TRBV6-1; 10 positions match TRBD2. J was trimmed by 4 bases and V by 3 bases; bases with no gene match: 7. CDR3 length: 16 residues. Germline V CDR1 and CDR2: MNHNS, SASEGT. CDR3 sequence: CASSDGAGGLPDTQYF. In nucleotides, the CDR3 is TGTGCCAGCAGTGATGGAGCGGGGGGGCTTCCAGATACGCAGTATTTT.

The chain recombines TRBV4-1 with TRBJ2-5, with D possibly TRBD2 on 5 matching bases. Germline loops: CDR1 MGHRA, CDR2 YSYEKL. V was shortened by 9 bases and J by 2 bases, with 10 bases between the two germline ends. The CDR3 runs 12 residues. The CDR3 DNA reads TGCGCCAGGCAGAGGACTCAAGAGACCCAGTACTTC. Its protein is CARQRTQETQYF.

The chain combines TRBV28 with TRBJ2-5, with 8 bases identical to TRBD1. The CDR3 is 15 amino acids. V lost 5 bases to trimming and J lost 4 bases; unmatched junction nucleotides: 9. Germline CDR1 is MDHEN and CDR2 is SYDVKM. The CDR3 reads CASSAPQGAGETQYF. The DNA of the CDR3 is TGTGCCAGCAGTGCTCCCCAGGGGGCCGGAGAGACCCAGTACTTC.

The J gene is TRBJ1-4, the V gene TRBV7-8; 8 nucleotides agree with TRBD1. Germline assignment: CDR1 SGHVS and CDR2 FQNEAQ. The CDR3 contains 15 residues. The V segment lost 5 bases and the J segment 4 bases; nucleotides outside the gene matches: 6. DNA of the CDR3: TGTGCCAGCAGCCCGCCGGACAGGGATAATGAAAAACTGTTTTTT. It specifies CASSPPDRDNEKLFF.

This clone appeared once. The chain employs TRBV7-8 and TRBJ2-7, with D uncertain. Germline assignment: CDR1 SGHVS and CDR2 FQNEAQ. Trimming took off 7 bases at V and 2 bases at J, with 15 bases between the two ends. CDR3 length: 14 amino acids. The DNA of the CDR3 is TGTGCCAGCAACCTCGACCTTAGCACCTACGAGCAGTACTTC. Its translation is CASNLDLSTYEQYF. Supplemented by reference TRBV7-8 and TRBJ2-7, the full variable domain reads GAGVSQSPRYKVAKRGQDVALRCDPISGHVSLFWYQQALGQGPEFLTYFQNEAQLDKSGLPSDRFFAERPEGSVSTLKIQRTQQEDSAVYLCASNLDLSTYEQYFGPGTRLTVT.

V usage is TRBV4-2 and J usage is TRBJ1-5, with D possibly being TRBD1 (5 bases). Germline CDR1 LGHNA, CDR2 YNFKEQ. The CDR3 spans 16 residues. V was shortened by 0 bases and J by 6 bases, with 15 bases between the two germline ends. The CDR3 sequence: CASSQELGGWGQPQHF. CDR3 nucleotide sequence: TGTGCCAGCAGCCAAGAGTTGGGGGGATGGGGTCAGCCCCAGCATTTT.

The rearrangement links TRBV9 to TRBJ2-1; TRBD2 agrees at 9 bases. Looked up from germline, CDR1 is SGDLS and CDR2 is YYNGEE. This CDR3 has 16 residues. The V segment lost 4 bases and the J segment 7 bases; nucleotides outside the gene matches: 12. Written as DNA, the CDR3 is TGTGCCAGCAGCCTCCGGGGTAGCGGGAGTCATAATGAGCAGTTCTTC. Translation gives CASSLRGSGSHNEQFF.

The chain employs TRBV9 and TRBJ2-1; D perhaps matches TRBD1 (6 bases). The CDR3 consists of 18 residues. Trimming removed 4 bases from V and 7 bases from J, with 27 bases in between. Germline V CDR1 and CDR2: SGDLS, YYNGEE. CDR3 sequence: CASSFGGAGTKKWNEQFF. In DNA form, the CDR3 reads TGTGCCAGCAGCTTTGGGGGCGCCGGGACCAAAAAATGGAATGAGCAGTTCTTC.

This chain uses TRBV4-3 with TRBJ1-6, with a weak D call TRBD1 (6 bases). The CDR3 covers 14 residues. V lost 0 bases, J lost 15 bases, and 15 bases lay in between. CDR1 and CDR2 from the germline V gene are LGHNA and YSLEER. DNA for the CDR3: TGCGCCAGCAGCCAAGATCAGGGACAACGGCTCCTCCACTTT. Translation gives CASSQDQGQRLLHF.

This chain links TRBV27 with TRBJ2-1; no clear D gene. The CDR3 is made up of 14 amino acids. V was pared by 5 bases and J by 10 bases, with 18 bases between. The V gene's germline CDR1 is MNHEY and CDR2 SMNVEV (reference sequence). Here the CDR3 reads CASSPSHQAHEQFF. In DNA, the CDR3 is TGTGCCAGCAGTCCCTCGCACCAGGCACACGAGCAGTTCTTC.

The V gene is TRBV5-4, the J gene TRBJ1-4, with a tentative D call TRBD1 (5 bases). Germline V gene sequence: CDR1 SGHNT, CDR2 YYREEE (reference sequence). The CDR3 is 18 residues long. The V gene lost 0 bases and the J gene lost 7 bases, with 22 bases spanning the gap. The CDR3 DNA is TGTGCCAGCAGCTTGGGCGGTCAGGGAACCCCTTCGGGTGAAAAACTGTTTTTT. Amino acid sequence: CASSLGGQGTPSGEKLFF.

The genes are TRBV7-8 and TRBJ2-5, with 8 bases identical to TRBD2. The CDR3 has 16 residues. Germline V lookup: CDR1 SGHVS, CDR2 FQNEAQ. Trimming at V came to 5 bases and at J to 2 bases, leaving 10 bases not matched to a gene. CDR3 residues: CASSPLGGGLQETQYF. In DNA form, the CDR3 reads TGTGCCAGCAGCCCCCTCGGGGGGGGCCTTCAAGAGACCCAGTACTTC.

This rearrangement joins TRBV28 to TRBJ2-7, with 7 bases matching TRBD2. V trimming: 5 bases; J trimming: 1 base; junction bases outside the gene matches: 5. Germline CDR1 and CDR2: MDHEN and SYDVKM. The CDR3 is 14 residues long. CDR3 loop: CASSVAGQSYEQYF. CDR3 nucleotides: TGTGCCAGCAGTGTAGCGGGTCAATCCTACGAGCAGTACTTC.

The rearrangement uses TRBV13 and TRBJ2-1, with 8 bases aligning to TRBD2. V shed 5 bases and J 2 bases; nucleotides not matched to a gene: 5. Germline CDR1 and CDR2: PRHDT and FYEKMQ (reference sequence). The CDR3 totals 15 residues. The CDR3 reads CASSRPGGTYNEQFF. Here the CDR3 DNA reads TGTGCCAGCAGCCGCCCGGGGGGGACCTACAATGAGCAGTTCTTC. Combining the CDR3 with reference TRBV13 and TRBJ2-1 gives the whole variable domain AAGVIQSPRHLIKEKRETATLKCYPIPRHDTVYWYQQGPGQDPQFLISFYEKMQSDKGSIPDRFSAQQFSDYHSELNMSSLELGDSALYFCASSRPGGTYNEQFFGPGTRLTVL.

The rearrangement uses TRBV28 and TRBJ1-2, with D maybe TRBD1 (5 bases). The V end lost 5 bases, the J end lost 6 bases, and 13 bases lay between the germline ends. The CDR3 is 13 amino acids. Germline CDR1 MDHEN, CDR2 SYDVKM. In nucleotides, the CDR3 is TGTGCCAGCAGTACCTATGACAGAAATGGCTACACCTTC. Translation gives CASSTYDRNGYTF.

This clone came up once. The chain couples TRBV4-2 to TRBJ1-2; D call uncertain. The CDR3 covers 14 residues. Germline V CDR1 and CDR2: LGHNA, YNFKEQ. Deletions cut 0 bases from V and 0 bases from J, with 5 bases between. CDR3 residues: CASSQDVANYGYTF. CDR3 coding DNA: TGTGCCAGCAGCCAAGATGTCGCTAACTATGGCTACACCTTC.

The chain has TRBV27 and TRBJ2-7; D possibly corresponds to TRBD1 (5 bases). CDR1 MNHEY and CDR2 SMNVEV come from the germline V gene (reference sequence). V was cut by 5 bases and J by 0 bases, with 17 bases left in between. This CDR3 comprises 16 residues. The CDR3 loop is CASSQNTGASSYEQYF. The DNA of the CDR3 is TGTGCCAGCAGTCAGAATACAGGCGCGAGCTCCTACGAGCAGTACTTC.